This T cell receptor (beta chain) is from a study of blood T cell repertoires in COVID-19. On the study more broadly: T cells, B-cell-depleted T cells, or PBMCs supplied cDNA or gDNA.

This clone came up once. The CDR3 consists of 15 residues. V lost 0 bases to trimming and J lost 8 bases, with 14 bases between them. Germline V lookup: CDR1 SGHTA, CDR2 FQGTGA. Data came from immunoSEQ multiplex PCR; TCRdb stores just in-frame clones and leaves some out. The data contain 250,000 to 350,000 clones, approximately 84% of them seen just once; the ten biggest clones take up roughly 1.6%. Seattle's enrolled individuals joined amid active infection and were then monitored longitudinally. This chain uses TRBV7-3 with TRBJ2-1; possible D gene TRBD2, 6 bases. The sequenced sample consisted of peripheral blood. This receptor was identified in a human donor with COVID-19, enrolled during active disease. The donor label of this sample is uncertain. The CDR3 loop is CASSLTSRGSDEQFF. CDR3 bases: TGTGCCAGCAGCTTAACGTCTCGGGGGAGCGATGAGCAGTTCTTC.